The 28 T cell receptor beta chains listed next were all sequenced from one sample in a study of cytomegalovirus exposure and HLA in healthy donors. This PCR relied on a set of 60 Vbeta primers and 13 Jbeta primers. Libraries were prepared by immunoSEQ multiplex PCR; TCRdb keeps only in-frame clonotypes and omits some of them. The sample consists of over 150,000 clones, approximately 72% of them appearing once. Sequences were obtained from PBMCs. The receptor set was obtained from a man over 45 in good health and CMV-seronegative.

The CDR3 sequence is CASSDGGQPQHF. The CDR3 DNA is TGCGCCAGCAGTGACGGCGGCCAGCCCCAGCATTTT. The V gene is TRBV10-1, the J gene TRBJ1-5; D remains ambiguous. The germline V and J ends were trimmed by 3 bases and 7 bases, with 7 bases remaining between them. CDR1 is WNHNN and CDR2 is SYGVQD in the germline V gene (reference sequence). The CDR3 sequence is 12 residues long.

The chain combines TRBV7-8 with TRBJ2-7; D might be TRBD2 (6 bases). Looked up from germline, CDR1 is SGHVS and CDR2 is FQNEAQ. Trimming cost V 1 base and J 0 bases, with 10 bases left between them. The CDR3 sequence is 15 residues long. This chain's CDR3 is CASSLVVGSSYEQYF. The CDR3 DNA is TGTGCCAGCAGCTTAGTCGTCGGGAGCTCCTACGAGCAGTACTTC.

There are a few counts of this clone. This rearrangement joins TRBV4-1 to TRBJ1-2; D is unclear. This CDR3 contains 14 residues. Trimming left V 3 bases short and J 4 bases short, with 12 bases between. Germline V gene lookup returns CDR1 MGHRA and CDR2 YSYEKL. The CDR3 nucleotides are TGCGCCAGCAGCCAGATCAGTCATTCCTATGGCTACACCTTC. Protein sequence: CASSQISHSYGYTF.

This clone was recorded only once. This chain joins TRBV25-1 and TRBJ2-7, with D maybe TRBD1 (5 bases). The ends were cut back, 6 bases at V and 4 bases at J, with 10 bases in the middle. Germline CDR1 MGHDK, CDR2 SYGVNS. This CDR3 is 12 amino acids long. The CDR3: CASRTVTYEQYF. The CDR3 region has the DNA TGTGCCAGCAGGACAGTGACGTACGAGCAGTACTTC.

This chain links TRBV10-2 with TRBJ2-1; D may be TRBD1 (6 bases). Germline V gene lookup returns CDR1 WSHSY and CDR2 SAAADI. The V gene lost 2 bases and the J gene lost 1 base, with 9 bases spanning the gap. This CDR3 is built from 15 residues. The chain's CDR3 is CASSEGGWSYNEQFF. The CDR3 DNA reads TGCGCCAGCAGTGAGGGGGGCTGGTCCTACAATGAGCAGTTCTTC.

The chain is built from TRBV6-1 and TRBJ2-1; D remains unclear. CDR1 is MNHNS and CDR2 is SASEGT in the germline V gene. The CDR3 is 13 residues long. The V end lost 3 bases, the J end lost 7 bases, and 10 bases lay between the germline ends. As DNA, the CDR3 is TGTGCCAGCAGTGAGACTCGTGGGAATGAGCAGTTCTTC. This codes for CASSETRGNEQFF.

The CDR3 DNA follows: TGTGCCAGCAGTTACAAGGGGCAGGGGGCCTATGGCTACACCTTC. It translates to CASSYKGQGAYGYTF. The chain is built from TRBV6-5 and TRBJ1-2; 8 nucleotides align to TRBD1. V trimming: 2 bases; J trimming: 4 bases; junction bases outside the gene matches: 6. Per the germline V gene, CDR1 is MNHEY and CDR2 is SVGAGI. The length of the CDR3 is 15 residues.

This clone was picked up a small number of times. J is TRBJ2-1 and V is TRBV11-2; 13 bases line up with TRBD2. CDR3 length equals 18 residues. V shed 6 bases and J 1 base; nucleotides not matched to a gene: 9. CDR1 SGHAT and CDR2 FQNNGV come from the germline V gene. CDR3 region: CASSPTSGGGWSYNEQFF. CDR3 bases: TGTGCCAGCAGTCCAACTAGCGGGGGGGGGTGGTCCTACAATGAGCAGTTCTTC.

This clone was detected once. This chain connects TRBV5-1 to TRBJ2-1; 9 nucleotides match TRBD1. The CDR3 runs 15 residues. Trimming removed 6 bases from V and 4 bases from J; junction bases left unmatched: 8. The V gene's germline CDR1 is SGHRS and CDR2 YFSETQ. CDR3 DNA: TGCGCCAGCAAGGCCGGGACAGGGATTTACAATGAGCAGTTCTTC. This codes for CASKAGTGIYNEQFF.

The chain recombines TRBV14 with TRBJ2-7; D is possibly TRBD2 (6 bases). The germline V and J ends were trimmed by 3 bases and 2 bases, with 8 bases remaining between them. This CDR3 has 13 residues. Germline lookup yields CDR1 SGHDN and CDR2 FVKESK. CDR3 in amino acids: CASSQEGPYEQYF. CDR3 DNA sequence: TGTGCCAGCAGCCAGGAGGGACCCTACGAGCAGTACTTC. Combining the CDR3 with reference TRBV14 and TRBJ2-7 gives the whole variable domain EAGVTQFPSHSVIEKGQTVTLRCDPISGHDNLYWYRRVMGKEIKFLLHFVKESKQDESGMPNNRFLAERTGGTYSTLKVQPAELEDSGVYFCASSQEGPYEQYFGPGTRLTVT.

The chain has TRBV5-1 and TRBJ2-1; 7 bases line up with TRBD1. Germline V gene sequence: CDR1 SGHRS, CDR2 YFSETQ. This CDR3 region has 14 residues. Unmatched junction bases numbered 5, after V lost 1 base and J lost 7 bases. CDR3 bases: TGCGCCAGCAGCTTGACGACAGGGAAGAATGAGCAGTTCTTC. This gives the protein CASSLTTGKNEQFF. The variable domain in full, with the rest retrieved from reference TRBV5-1 and TRBJ2-1, is KAGVTQTPRYLIKTRGQQVTLSCSPISGHRSVSWYQQTPGQGLQFLFEYFSETQRNKGNFPGRFSGRQFSNSRSEMNVSTLELGDSALYLCASSLTTGKNEQFFGPGTRLTVL.

The chain employs TRBV27 and TRBJ2-5; 7 bases line up with TRBD2. CDR1 is MNHEY, CDR2 SMNVEV, per germline (reference sequence). This CDR3 is 18 amino acids long. The ends lost 1 base at V and 4 bases at J; junction bases unmatched: 15. The CDR3: CASSLYSAGTIKGETQYF. CDR3 nucleotide sequence: TGTGCCAGCAGTTTATATTCGGCGGGGACTATTAAGGGAGAGACCCAGTACTTC.

This clone was picked up a small number of times. The V call is TRBV5-1, the J call TRBJ1-1; TRBD1 might be the D (6 bases). CDR1 SGHRS and CDR2 YFSETQ come from the germline V gene. V lost 0 bases, J lost 2 bases, and 14 bases lay in between. The CDR3 spans 16 residues. The CDR3 loop reads CASSLAPGTLNTEAFF. In DNA form, the CDR3 reads TGCGCCAGCAGCTTGGCCCCCGGGACACTAAACACTGAAGCTTTCTTT.

The rearrangement joins TRBV27 to TRBJ2-1; D is perhaps TRBD2 (6 bases). Germline CDR1 reads MNHEY; CDR2 reads SMNVEV (reference sequence). Trimming took off 6 bases at V and 3 bases at J, with 9 bases between the two ends. There are 13 residues in the CDR3. In DNA, the CDR3 is TGTGCCAGCAGGGGACTTCTCTACAATGAGCAGTTCTTC. As protein: CASRGLLYNEQFF.

The rearrangement joins TRBV4-1 to TRBJ2-1, with TRBD2 matching 10 bases. Trimming removed 4 bases from V and 2 bases from J; junction bases left unmatched: 14. This CDR3 has 19 residues. Germline lookup yields CDR1 MGHRA and CDR2 YSYEKL. The CDR3 protein is CASSRRDSGGPSPYNEQFF. CDR3 DNA: TGCGCCAGCAGCCGACGTGATAGCGGGGGGCCGAGCCCCTACAATGAGCAGTTCTTC.

This sequence joins TRBV5-4 and TRBJ2-1; TRBD1 agrees at 8 bases. CDR1 is SGHNT and CDR2 is YYREEE in the germline V gene (reference sequence). CDR3 length: 15 residues. The ends lost 1 base at V and 7 bases at J; junction bases unmatched: 7. The CDR3 nucleotides read TGTGCCAGCAGCTTGAACCCGACAGGGGCAAATGAGCAGTTCTTC. Amino acid sequence: CASSLNPTGANEQFF. The full variable domain, completed using reference TRBV5-4 and TRBJ2-1, is ETGVTQSPTHLIKTRGQQVTLRCSSQSGHNTVSWYQQALGQGPQFIFQYYREEENGRGNFPPRFSGLQFPNYSSELNVNALELDDSALYLCASSLNPTGANEQFFGPGTRLTVL.

This clone was counted a few times. The chain links TRBV19 to TRBJ1-4, with D possibly matching TRBD1 (6 bases). Trimming left V 2 bases short and J 4 bases short, with 14 bases between. The CDR3 is made up of 16 amino acids. The V gene's germline CDR1 is LNHDA and CDR2 SQIVND (reference sequence). CDR3 loop: CASSISRTADNEKLFF. CDR3 in DNA: TGTGCCAGTAGTATATCTCGGACAGCCGATAATGAAAAACTGTTTTTT.

Note on this clone: The sample contains more than one DNA sequence encoding this CDR3. The V gene is TRBV7-9, the J gene TRBJ1-2; the D is unclear. The V gene lost 3 bases and the J gene lost 1 base, with 6 bases spanning the gap. Germline-derived CDR1 and CDR2 are SEHNR and FQNEAQ (reference sequence). This CDR3 has 13 amino acids. The CDR3 reads CASSLAGNYGYTF. The CDR3 DNA is TGTGCCAGCAGCTTGGCTGGTAACTATGGCTACACCTTC.

This clone turned up a few times. The CDR3 reads CASSHGTGVNNSPLHF. DNA of the CDR3: TGCGCCAGCAGCCATGGGACAGGGGTAAATAATTCACCCCTCCACTTT. This chain connects TRBV5-1 to TRBJ1-6, with 10 bases matching TRBD1. Germline V lookup: CDR1 SGHRS, CDR2 YFSETQ. The CDR3 covers 16 residues. V dropped 4 bases and J dropped 5; count of bases not matched to a gene: 6.

V and J are TRBV2 and TRBJ2-4; 10 positions agree with TRBD1. This CDR3 spans 14 amino acids. The V gene end was trimmed by 6 bases and the J gene end by 8 bases; junction bases not matched to a gene: 7. Germline V gives CDR1 SNHLY, CDR2 FYNNEI. CDR3 sequence: CASSLDRGLDIQYF. CDR3 DNA: TGTGCCAGCAGCCTCGACAGGGGGCTAGACATTCAGTACTTC. Full variable domain (missing parts from reference TRBV2 and TRBJ2-4): EPEVTQTPSHQVTQMGQEVILRCVPISNHLYFYWYRQILGQKVEFLVSFYNNEISEKSEIFDDQFSVERPDGSNFTLKIRSTKLEDSAMYFCASSLDRGLDIQYFGAGTRLSVL.

This clone was observed once. The V and J genes are TRBV4-3 and TRBJ2-7; D is unclear. Germline V gene data show CDR1 as LGHNA and CDR2 as YSLEER. Trimming stripped 3 bases from V and 0 bases from J, with 9 bases between. This CDR3 comprises 14 residues. The CDR3 here is CASSHYRSSYEQYF. CDR3 nucleotides: TGCGCCAGCAGCCATTATAGGAGCTCCTACGAGCAGTACTTC.

Regarding this clone: This sample also contains other DNA sequences that code for the same CDR3. This rearrangement joins TRBV5-1 to TRBJ1-1; D is uncertain. V dropped 0 bases and J dropped 2 bases, with 5 bases sitting between them. Germline CDR1 is SGHRS and CDR2 is YFSETQ. The CDR3 loop spans 13 amino acids. CDR3 sequence reads: CASSLGGNTEAFF. The CDR3 DNA is TGCGCCAGCAGCTTGGGCGGAAACACTGAAGCTTTCTTT.

CDR3 nucleotides: TGTGCCAGCAGCTTATCGGGACAGTACGAGCAGTACTTC. Protein product: CASSLSGQYEQYF. The chain joins TRBV7-9 to TRBJ2-7, with TRBD1 matching 7 bases. Germline-derived CDR1 and CDR2 are SEHNR and FQNEAQ (reference sequence). J was trimmed by 4 bases and V by 2 bases; bases with no gene match: 2. This CDR3 has 13 amino acids.

This clone appeared once. The gene calls are TRBV5-1 and TRBJ2-7, with 10 bases identical to TRBD1. This CDR3 comprises 16 residues. V shed 0 bases, J shed 3 bases, and the junction held 6 bases outside the gene matches. In germline, CDR1 is SGHRS, CDR2 YFSETQ. CDR3 loop: CASSLAGTGVDYEQYF. The CDR3 region has the DNA TGCGCCAGCAGCTTGGCCGGGACAGGGGTGGACTACGAGCAGTACTTC.

The V gene is TRBV10-1, the J gene TRBJ2-3; D possibly corresponds to TRBD1 (5 bases). The V end was cut by 0 bases, the J end by 0 bases, with 10 bases between. The CDR3 spans 16 residues. The germline V gene encodes CDR1 WNHNN and CDR2 SYGVQD (reference sequence). CDR3 nucleotides: TGCGCCAGCAGTGAGTCTAGTACAGGAAGCACAGATACGCAGTATTTT. This translates into CASSESSTGSTDTQYF.

The DNA of the CDR3 is TGCAGCGTTGAGGTAGACAGGGGGGCCGGGGAGCTGTTTTTT. This sequence encodes CSVEVDRGAGELFF. The chain couples TRBV29-1 to TRBJ2-2, with 9 nucleotides matching TRBD1. Trimming cost V 3 bases and J 6 bases; bases outside gene matches: 5. The CDR3 totals 14 residues. The germline gives CDR1 SQVTM, CDR2 ANQGSEA.

The chain is built from TRBV27 and TRBJ2-7; unclear D gene. Germline V gene lookup returns CDR1 MNHEY and CDR2 SMNVEV (reference sequence). Trimming took off 5 bases at V and 6 bases at J, with 17 bases between the two ends. The CDR3 consists of 14 residues. This CDR3 reads CASSTPGPLGEQYF. For the CDR3, the DNA is TGTGCCAGCAGTACACCGGGTCCCCTAGGCGAGCAGTACTTC.

This chain links TRBV5-6 with TRBJ1-6; no firm D call. This CDR3 spans 14 amino acids. Germline lookup yields CDR1 SGHDT and CDR2 YYEEEE. With 0 bases removed from V and 8 bases from J, the gap between germline ends came to 9 bases. The CDR3 loop is CASSLGLDDSPLHF. Written as DNA, the CDR3 is TGTGCCAGCAGCTTGGGACTCGACGATTCACCCCTCCACTTT.